Described below is a single T cell receptor (beta chain) sequence and its context. The source of the sample is a study of blood T cell repertoires in COVID-19. Overall study: Nucleic acid was either cDNA or gDNA, and it came from T cells, B-cell-depleted T cells, or PBMCs.

Profiled with immunoSEQ multiplex PCR; TCRdb holds only in-frame clones, not every one. The sample records tens of thousands of clones, about 85% being singletons. The receptor was derived from a human donor in a cohort sampled during active COVID-19. Sequencing was carried out using peripheral blood.

The CDR3 here is CASSFSRAGKIENEQFF. CDR3 DNA: TGTGCCAGCAGCTTTTCTCGGGCAGGGAAAATTGAAAATGAGCAGTTCTTC. The genes are TRBV5-4 and TRBJ2-1, with D maybe TRBD1 (5 bases). Trimming removed 2 bases at V and 7 bases at J, with 22 bases between. This CDR3 has 17 residues. Germline V gives CDR1 SGHNT, CDR2 YYREEE (reference sequence).